Shown below are 20 T cell receptor beta chains from a single sample sequenced in a study of long-term antiretroviral therapy in people with HIV. This was the immunoSEQ v3.0 assay at survey level. Sequenced by immunoSEQ multiplex PCR; TCRdb stores in-frame clones only, minus some. The repertoire includes 16,000 or so clones, 85% of them detected once, and 5.2% sits in the top ten. This material consisted of unsorted PBMCs, taken 0.5 years after starting antiretroviral therapy. Receptors originate from a woman aged 40 to 50 with HIV.

The chain links TRBV5-6 to TRBJ1-2; weak D call: TRBD1 (6 bases). The CDR3 has 17 residues. In germline, CDR1 is SGHDT, CDR2 YYEEEE. Deletions cut 0 bases from V and 6 bases from J, with 21 bases between. CDR3 sequence reads: CASSLGLRQVLENGYTF. The CDR3 region has the DNA TGTGCCAGCAGCTTGGGGCTTAGACAGGTGTTAGAGAATGGCTACACCTTC.

This clone is a singleton in its sample. The chain carries TRBV19 and TRBJ1-1; D gene unclear. Trimming took 5 bases from V and 3 from J, leaving 16 bases between them. The CDR3 has 15 residues. CDR1 and CDR2 (germline): LNHDA, SQIVND (reference sequence). As DNA, the CDR3 is TGTGCCAGTAGTTTAATCGGTTTGGAGCACACTGAAGCTTTCTTT. The encoded protein is CASSLIGLEHTEAFF.

V and J are TRBV5-1 and TRBJ2-3; TRBD1 matches at 9 bases. V shed 0 bases and J 0 bases; nucleotides not matched to a gene: 11. The CDR3 extends over 19 amino acids. Germline CDR1 and CDR2: SGHRS and YFSETQ. The DNA of the CDR3 is TGCGCCAGCAGCTTGGGGGGACAGGGCCCCCGCCTTAGCACAGATACGCAGTATTTT. Translated, it gives CASSLGGQGPRLSTDTQYF.

The chain recombines TRBV10-3 with TRBJ2-2, with 9 bases identical to TRBD1. This CDR3 comprises 13 residues. Trimming cost V 9 bases and J 6 bases; bases outside gene matches: 5. Germline-derived CDR1 and CDR2 are ENHRY and SYGVKD. The CDR3 DNA reads as TGTGCCATTTACAGGGGGCAGGCCGGGGAGCTGTTTTTT. Its translation: CAIYRGQAGELFF.

The chain combines TRBV11-2 with TRBJ1-2, with 7 positions matching TRBD1. Germline CDR1 reads SGHAT; CDR2 reads FQNNGV. The CDR3 loop spans 13 amino acids. J gave up 2 bases and V 5 bases, and 2 bases lay outside the gene matches. CDR3 sequence reads: CASSLGQNYGYTF. The CDR3 DNA reads TGTGCCAGCAGCCTGGGACAGAACTATGGCTACACCTTC.

The chain is built from TRBV6-6 and TRBJ2-1, with TRBD2 identical over 8 bases. CDR1 MNHNY and CDR2 SVGAGI come from the germline V gene (reference sequence). The V gene end was trimmed by 7 bases and the J gene end by 15 bases; junction bases not matched to a gene: 8. This CDR3 comprises 11 residues. In nucleotides, the CDR3 is TGTGCCAGCACAGCGGGAGTAGACGCGTTCTTC. It yields the protein CASTAGVDAFF.

The chain couples TRBV7-8 to TRBJ2-5; weak D call: TRBD1 (5 bases). Trimming shortened V by 2 bases and J by 0 bases, and 16 bases separated the two germline ends. From germline, CDR1 is SGHVS and CDR2 FQNEAQ. The CDR3 consists of 17 residues. The CDR3 coding sequence is TGTGCCAGCAGCTTATCGGCAACCAGGGTGTACCAAGAGACCCAGTACTTC. Its translation is CASSLSATRVYQETQYF.

By share of the sample, this clone is medium-sized (0.01 to 0.1%). CDR3 nucleotides: TGTGCCAGCAGCGATGCTAGCGACGAGCAGTACTTC. Translated, it gives CASSDASDEQYF. The chain couples TRBV11-3 to TRBJ2-7; the D gene is possibly TRBD2 (6 bases). CDR3 length: 12 residues. V was cut by 5 bases and J by 5 bases, with 10 bases left in between. Germline loops: CDR1 SGHNT, CDR2 YENEEA.

V is TRBV19 and J is TRBJ2-7, with 10 nucleotides matching TRBD1. V shed 5 bases and J 2 bases; nucleotides not matched to a gene: 6. This CDR3 contains 15 residues. CDR1 LNHDA and CDR2 SQIVND come from the germline V gene (reference sequence). The CDR3 sequence: CASSVGTGVPYEQYF. CDR3 coding DNA: TGTGCCAGTAGTGTCGGGACAGGGGTCCCCTACGAGCAGTACTTC.

This chain uses TRBV6-5 with TRBJ1-2; D uncertain. CDR1 and CDR2 from the germline V gene are MNHEY and SVGAGI. V was cut by 6 bases and J by 4 bases, with 9 bases left in between. There are 12 residues in the CDR3. The CDR3 bases are TGTGCCAGCAGCTCCCGTATCTATGGCTACACCTTC. This sequence encodes CASSSRIYGYTF.

This clone was recorded a few times. The chain recombines TRBV9 with TRBJ1-3; no clear D. Trimming cost V 3 bases and J 0 bases, with 13 bases left between them. The length of the CDR3 is 16 residues. The germline gives CDR1 SGDLS, CDR2 YYNGEE. CDR3 protein: CASSDGLLSSGNTIYF. In DNA form, the CDR3 reads TGTGCCAGCAGCGACGGACTCTTGAGCTCTGGAAACACCATATATTTT. Full variable domain (outside the CDR3, taken from reference TRBV9 and TRBJ1-3): DSGVTQTPKHLITATGQRVTLRCSPRSGDLSVYWYQQSLDQGLQFLIQYYNGEERAKGNILERFSAQQFPDLHSELNLSSLELGDSALYFCASSDGLLSSGNTIYFGEGSWLTVV.

The chain is built from TRBV7-6 and TRBJ1-5, with a weak D call TRBD1 (5 bases). V was pared by 5 bases and J by 3 bases, with 11 bases between. This CDR3 contains 14 residues. The V gene's germline CDR1 is SGHVS and CDR2 FNYEAQ. DNA of the CDR3: TGTGCCAGCAGCACCGGACATGTCAATCAGCCCCAGCATTTT. Its translation is CASSTGHVNQPQHF.

The chain is built from TRBV9 and TRBJ1-2; the D is unclear. Germline CDR1 SGDLS, CDR2 YYNGEE. Trimming pared 0 bases from V and 4 bases from J, leaving 16 bases between. This CDR3 comprises 16 residues. This CDR3 reads CASSVDQLPRLYGYTF. The CDR3 DNA is TGTGCCAGCAGCGTAGATCAGCTCCCCCGCCTCTATGGCTACACCTTC.

J is TRBJ2-5 and V is TRBV7-8; D remains unclear. Germline V gene sequence: CDR1 SGHVS, CDR2 FQNEAQ. CDR3 length equals 15 residues. With 1 base removed from V and 2 bases from J, the gap between germline ends came to 11 bases. The CDR3 protein is CASSLEAPDQETQYF. In DNA form, the CDR3 reads TGTGCCAGCAGCTTAGAGGCTCCGGATCAAGAGACCCAGTACTTC.

The chain combines TRBV27 with TRBJ2-1; 14 bases fit TRBD2. Germline V gene lookup returns CDR1 MNHEY and CDR2 SMNVEV (reference sequence). J gave up 4 bases and V 4 bases, and 12 bases lay outside the gene matches. The CDR3 runs 19 residues. This CDR3 is CASSSNRPGLAGVYNEQFF. In nucleotides, the CDR3 is TGTGCCAGCAGTTCGAACCGACCGGGACTAGCGGGGGTATACAATGAGCAGTTCTTC.

This clone turned up a few times. The chain carries TRBV19 and TRBJ2-7, with 13 bases lining up with TRBD2. CDR3 size: 15 residues. Germline V CDR1 and CDR2: LNHDA, SQIVND (reference sequence). Trimming took 5 bases from V and 4 from J; bases not matched to a gene: 5. CDR3: CASSLLAGGTYEQYF. CDR3 coding DNA: TGTGCCAGTAGTCTACTAGCGGGAGGGACTTACGAGCAGTACTTC.

This chain's CDR3 is CASSLTGEEAQYF. CDR3 DNA sequence: TGTGCCAGCTCTCTCACAGGGGAGGAGGCGCAGTATTTT. The chain carries TRBV18 and TRBJ2-3, with TRBD1 as a possible D gene (7 bases). Trimming cost V 6 bases and J 10 bases, with 17 bases left between them. The CDR3 runs to 13 residues. Germline V lookup: CDR1 KGHSH, CDR2 LQKENI.

The rearrangement joins TRBV4-2 to TRBJ2-7; D is perhaps TRBD1 (5 bases). The germline V gene encodes CDR1 LGHNA and CDR2 YNFKEQ. The V and J ends lost 0 bases and 3 bases respectively, with 9 bases between them. This CDR3 comprises 14 residues. CDR3 protein: CASSQDWQGYEQYF. The CDR3 DNA reads TGTGCCAGCAGCCAAGATTGGCAGGGCTACGAGCAGTACTTC.

V usage is TRBV19 and J usage is TRBJ2-7; D remains unclear. CDR1 and CDR2 (germline): LNHDA, SQIVND (reference sequence). V was shortened by 5 bases and J by 6 bases, with 14 bases between the two germline ends. CDR3 size: 13 residues. CDR3 loop: CASSALDWGEQYF. DNA of the CDR3: TGTGCCAGTAGTGCTTTAGACTGGGGCGAGCAGTACTTC.

This chain joins TRBV11-2 and TRBJ2-4; the D gene is possibly TRBD1 (5 bases). The germline CDR1 and CDR2 sequences are SGHAT and FQNNGV. The length of the CDR3 is 16 residues. Trimming left V 3 bases short and J 0 bases short, with 12 bases between. The CDR3: CASSFRRDLAKNIQYF. CDR3 nucleotides: TGTGCCAGCAGCTTTCGCAGGGATCTAGCCAAAAACATTCAGTACTTC.